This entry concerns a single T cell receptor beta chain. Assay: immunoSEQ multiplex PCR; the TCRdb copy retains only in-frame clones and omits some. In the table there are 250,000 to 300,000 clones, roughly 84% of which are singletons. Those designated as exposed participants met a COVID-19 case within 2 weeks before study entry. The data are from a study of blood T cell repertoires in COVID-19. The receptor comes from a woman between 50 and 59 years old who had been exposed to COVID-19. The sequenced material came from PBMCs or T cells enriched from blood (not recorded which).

CDR3 nucleotides: TGTGCCAGCAGTTACGCCTCGGGAGGCTTGAACACCATATATTTT. It codes for CASSYASGGLNTIYF. The chain uses TRBV6-5 and TRBJ1-3; D call uncertain. V was clipped by 2 bases and J by 7 bases, with 15 bases between them. This CDR3 has 15 residues. Germline-derived CDR1 and CDR2 are MNHEY and SVGAGI.